These 25 T cell receptor beta chains came from one sample sequenced in a study of blood T cell repertoires in COVID-19. The repertoire was sequenced with immunoSEQ multiplex PCR; TCRdb's copy has only in-frame clones and lacks some. Here the sample spans approximately 110,000 clones, approximately 80% being singletons. Sequencing was done on a sample of peripheral blood. The receptors come from a woman aged 70-85 years with acute or convalescent COVID-19.

The chain carries TRBV6-5 and TRBJ2-3; maybe TRBD2 (5 bases). The CDR3 covers 15 residues. The ends were cut back, 0 bases at V and 1 base at J, with 8 bases in the middle. CDR1 MNHEY and CDR2 SVGAGI come from the germline V gene. The CDR3: CASSYSGLGTDTQYF. DNA for the CDR3: TGTGCCAGCAGTTACTCCGGACTTGGCACAGATACGCAGTATTTT.

J is TRBJ2-7 and V is TRBV19; D might be TRBD2 (6 bases). CDR1 LNHDA and CDR2 SQIVND come from the germline V gene (reference sequence). The V end was cut by 6 bases, the J end by 0 bases, with 12 bases between. CDR3 length: 14 residues. The CDR3 sequence: CASRQAGSSYEQYF. The CDR3 region has the DNA TGTGCCAGTAGACAGGCGGGGAGCTCCTACGAGCAGTACTTC.

This rearrangement joins TRBV5-1 to TRBJ2-7; the D gene is possibly TRBD2 (6 bases). This CDR3 has 13 amino acids. From germline, CDR1 is SGHRS and CDR2 YFSETQ. V was trimmed by 0 bases and J by 7 bases, leaving 11 bases between them. The CDR3 sequence: CASSLAAGREQYF. The CDR3 region has the DNA TGCGCCAGCAGCTTGGCCGCGGGGAGAGAGCAGTACTTC.

This clone was observed a single time. This chain uses TRBV18 with TRBJ1-5; a weak D match, TRBD1 (5 bases). The CDR3 loop spans 15 amino acids. V lost 6 bases and J lost 1, with 13 bases in between. Looked up from germline, CDR1 is KGHSH and CDR2 is LQKENI. CDR3 protein: CASSRDPGSNQPQHF. The CDR3 DNA is TGTGCCAGCTCGCGGGACCCGGGGAGCAATCAGCCCCAGCATTTT.

The chain couples TRBV6-1 to TRBJ1-5; D is ambiguous. This CDR3 contains 15 residues. The V gene's germline CDR1 is MNHNS and CDR2 SASEGT. Trimming took off 0 bases at V and 7 bases at J, with 13 bases between the two ends. CDR3 DNA sequence: TGTGCCAGCAGTGAAGCGAATGGCCGACTGCAGCCCCAGCATTTT. This encodes CASSEANGRLQPQHF.

The chain is built from TRBV5-5 and TRBJ1-4; D gene uncertain. V was clipped by 1 base and J by 0 bases, with 4 bases between them. Germline-derived CDR1 and CDR2 are SGHKS and YYEKEE (reference sequence). The CDR3 sequence is 14 residues long. The CDR3 is CASSLLATNEKLFF. CDR3 coding DNA: TGTGCCAGCAGCTTGTTAGCAACTAATGAAAAACTGTTTTTT. Together with reference TRBV5-5 and TRBJ1-4, the CDR3 gives the full variable domain: DAGVTQSPTHLIKTRGQQVTLRCSPISGHKSVSWYQQVLGQGPQFIFQYYEKEERGRGNFPDRFSARQFPNYSSELNVNALLLGDSALYLCASSLLATNEKLFFGSGTQLSVL.

This sequence joins TRBV5-4 and TRBJ1-3; D call uncertain. Germline V lookup: CDR1 SGHNT, CDR2 YYREEE (reference sequence). CDR3 length: 14 amino acids. V was cut by 4 bases and J by 4 bases, with 12 bases left in between. CDR3 protein: CASSPGGIGNTIYF. The CDR3 bases are TGTGCCAGCAGCCCTGGAGGTATCGGAAACACCATATATTTT. The variable domain in full, completed from reference TRBV5-4 and TRBJ1-3, reads ETGVTQSPTHLIKTRGQQVTLRCSSQSGHNTVSWYQQALGQGPQFIFQYYREEENGRGNFPPRFSGLQFPNYSSELNVNALELDDSALYLCASSPGGIGNTIYFGEGSWLTVV.

The rearrangement links TRBV5-4 to TRBJ2-3; 9 bases are shared with TRBD1. The CDR3 length is 16 residues. Germline-derived CDR1 and CDR2 are SGHNT and YYREEE (reference sequence). V lost 3 bases, J lost 4 bases, and 9 bases stayed unmatched. The CDR3 DNA sequence: TGTGCCAGCAGCTCCCGGGACAGGGTAGTCGCAGATACGCAGTATTTT. This encodes CASSSRDRVVADTQYF. The complete variable domain, with remaining parts taken from reference TRBV5-4 and TRBJ2-3, reads ETGVTQSPTHLIKTRGQQVTLRCSSQSGHNTVSWYQQALGQGPQFIFQYYREEENGRGNFPPRFSGLQFPNYSSELNVNALELDDSALYLCASSSRDRVVADTQYFGPGTRLTVL.

This chain joins TRBV3-1 (or the pseudogene TRBV3-2) and TRBJ1-5; 7 bases agree with TRBD1. The CDR3 has 14 residues. CDR1 and CDR2 (germline): LGHDT, YNNKEL (reference sequence). The V gene end was trimmed by 4 bases and the J gene end by 6 bases; junction bases not matched to a gene: 6. DNA for the CDR3: TGTGCCAGCAGCCTCCGACAGGGCGGTCAGCCCCAGCATTTT. It is translated as CASSLRQGGQPQHF.

V usage is TRBV19 and J usage is TRBJ1-4; D possibly corresponds to TRBD1 (5 bases). Deletions cut 3 bases from V and 8 bases from J, with 16 bases between. Germline CDR1 and CDR2: LNHDA and SQIVND (reference sequence). This CDR3 region has 15 residues. The CDR3 protein is CASSIPGHKGEKLFF. The DNA of the CDR3 is TGTGCCAGTAGTATTCCAGGGCATAAGGGGGAAAAACTGTTTTTT.

The chain carries TRBV7-8 and TRBJ2-7, with TRBD1 as a possible D gene (5 bases). Trimming stripped 0 bases from V and 3 bases from J, with 6 bases between. CDR1 and CDR2 (germline): SGHVS, FQNEAQ. The CDR3 is made up of 13 amino acids. The CDR3 spells CASSLAQGYEQYF. CDR3 in DNA: TGTGCCAGCAGCTTAGCTCAGGGCTACGAGCAGTACTTC.

This clone has a single count. The V and J genes are TRBV10-2 and TRBJ2-7, with D possibly matching TRBD1 (5 bases). Trimming removed 4 bases from V and 6 bases from J, with 19 bases in between. Germline values: CDR1 WSHSY, CDR2 SAAADI. The CDR3 is made up of 15 amino acids. CDR3 in DNA: TGCGCCAGCAGTGTGACAACTCAGGGCAACGGCGAGCAGTACTTC. This translates into CASSVTTQGNGEQYF.

The V gene is TRBV3-1 (or the pseudogene TRBV3-2), the J gene TRBJ2-1, with D maybe TRBD2 (7 bases). V was clipped by 1 base and J by 9 bases, with 16 bases between them. The CDR3 is 15 residues long. In germline, CDR1 is LGHDT, CDR2 YNNKEL (reference sequence). The CDR3, as DNA: TGTGCCAGCAGCCAAGTAGGCGGGGGCTCCAGTGAGCAGTTCTTC. It translates to CASSQVGGGSSEQFF.

The J gene is TRBJ1-1, the V gene TRBV3-1 (or the pseudogene TRBV3-2); TRBD1 matches at 8 bases. There are 15 residues in the CDR3. Germline V gives CDR1 LGHDT, CDR2 YNNKEL (reference sequence). V lost 1 base, J lost 6 bases, and 7 bases stayed unmatched. CDR3 sequence (DNA): TGTGCCAGCAGCCAAGGAGGACAGGGATGGGCTGAAGCTTTCTTT. This encodes CASSQGGQGWAEAFF.

The chain uses TRBV7-9 and TRBJ2-3, with 12 bases lining up with TRBD2. The CDR3 sequence is 16 residues long. Trimming removed 4 bases from V and 5 bases from J; junction bases left unmatched: 7. Germline CDR1 SEHNR, CDR2 FQNEAQ (reference sequence). CDR3 loop: CASSSRLAGVRDTQYF. CDR3 nucleotides: TGTGCCAGCAGCTCCCGACTAGCGGGAGTACGAGATACGCAGTATTTT.

The J gene is TRBJ2-5, the V gene TRBV6-5; 8 bases are a match to TRBD1. The ends lost 6 bases at V and 1 base at J; junction bases unmatched: 4. Germline CDR1 is MNHEY and CDR2 is SVGAGI. This CDR3 is built from 14 residues. The CDR3 reads CASSGQGGQETQYF. The CDR3 bases are TGTGCCAGCAGCGGACAGGGAGGCCAAGAGACCCAGTACTTC.

The rearrangement uses TRBV24-1 and TRBJ2-1, with TRBD2 as a possible D gene (5 bases). Germline lookup yields CDR1 KGHDR and CDR2 SFDVKD. CDR3 length: 16 residues. The ends were cut back, 1 base at V and 8 bases at J, with 17 bases in the middle. DNA for the CDR3: TGTGCCACCAGTGATTTCTCTAGCCGGAGCGGACATGAGCAGTTCTTC. Translation: CATSDFSSRSGHEQFF.

The V and J genes are TRBV28 and TRBJ2-5; possibly TRBD2 for D (6 bases). This CDR3 region has 13 residues. V was cut by 5 bases and J by 3 bases, with 10 bases left in between. Germline V gives CDR1 MDHEN, CDR2 SYDVKM. The CDR3, as DNA: TGTGCCAGCAGTGACGGAGGGGAAGAGACCCAGTACTTC. Its translation: CASSDGGEETQYF.

The chain recombines TRBV6-1 with TRBJ1-1; TRBD1 might be the D (5 bases). The germline V gene encodes CDR1 MNHNS and CDR2 SASEGT. Trimming took 2 bases from V and 1 from J, leaving 14 bases between them. The CDR3 is 16 residues long. CDR3 sequence reads: CASSELVGVRNTEAFF. CDR3 coding DNA: TGTGCCAGCAGTGAACTGGTAGGGGTGAGGAACACTGAAGCTTTCTTT.

The genes are TRBV5-6 and TRBJ1-2, with unresolved D. From germline, CDR1 is SGHDT and CDR2 YYEEEE. The CDR3 loop spans 14 amino acids. The V end was cut by 1 base, the J end by 6 bases, with 13 bases between. The CDR3 sequence: CASSLSGDGDGYTF. As DNA, the CDR3 is TGTGCCAGCAGCTTGAGCGGAGACGGTGATGGCTACACCTTC.

V gene TRBV7-9 combines with J gene TRBJ1-6; D is possibly TRBD1 (5 bases). V gave up 0 bases and J gave up 6 bases, with 9 bases separating them. The V gene's germline CDR1 is SEHNR and CDR2 FQNEAQ (reference sequence). This CDR3 has 15 residues. The CDR3 here is CASSLAQGRNSPLHF. The CDR3, as DNA: TGTGCCAGCAGCTTAGCGCAGGGTCGTAATTCACCCCTCCACTTT.

This chain connects TRBV6-2 or TRBV6-3 to TRBJ2-3; D is perhaps TRBD2 (5 bases). The CDR3 has 15 amino acids. V lost 2 bases and J lost 0, with 9 bases in between. The V gene's germline CDR1 is MNHEY and CDR2 SVGEGT. The CDR3 loop is CASSYDYMSTDTQYF. In nucleotides, the CDR3 is TGTGCCAGCAGTTACGACTATATGAGCACAGATACGCAGTATTTT.

The rearrangement joins TRBV2 to TRBJ1-5, with a possible D match to TRBD1 (5 bases). Per germline, CDR1 SNHLY and CDR2 FYNNEI. V was cut by 5 bases and J by 3 bases, with 14 bases left in between. The CDR3 runs 15 residues. The CDR3 loop reads CASSPSGGANQPQHF. Here the CDR3 DNA reads TGTGCCAGCAGTCCCAGTGGCGGGGCCAATCAGCCCCAGCATTTT.

V is TRBV19 and J is TRBJ1-4; 7 positions agree with TRBD1. This CDR3 region has 15 residues. Unmatched junction bases numbered 5, after V lost 0 bases and J lost 7 bases. Germline loops: CDR1 LNHDA, CDR2 SQIVND (reference sequence). CDR3 loop: CASSIEDRPREKLFF. Here the CDR3 DNA reads TGTGCCAGTAGTATAGAGGACAGGCCTCGTGAAAAACTGTTTTTT.

The chain links TRBV5-4 to TRBJ2-2; no firm D call. This CDR3 contains 15 residues. Germline CDR1 and CDR2: SGHNT and YYREEE (reference sequence). V was shortened by 0 bases and J by 7 bases, with 13 bases between the two germline ends. The CDR3 spells CASSLARQAGGELFF. For the CDR3, the DNA is TGTGCCAGCAGCTTGGCTCGGCAGGCTGGCGGGGAGCTGTTTTTT.